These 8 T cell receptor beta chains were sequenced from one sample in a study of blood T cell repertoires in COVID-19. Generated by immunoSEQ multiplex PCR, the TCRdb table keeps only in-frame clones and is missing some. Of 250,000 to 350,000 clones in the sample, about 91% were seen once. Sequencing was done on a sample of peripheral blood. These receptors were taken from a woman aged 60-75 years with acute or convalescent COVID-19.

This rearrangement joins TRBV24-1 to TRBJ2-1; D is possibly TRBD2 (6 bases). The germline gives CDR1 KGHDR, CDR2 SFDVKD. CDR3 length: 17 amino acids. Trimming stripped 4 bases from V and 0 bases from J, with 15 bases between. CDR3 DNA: TGTGCCACCAGTGAAACAAGACTAGGGAGCTCCTACAATGAGCAGTTCTTC. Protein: CATSETRLGSSYNEQFF.

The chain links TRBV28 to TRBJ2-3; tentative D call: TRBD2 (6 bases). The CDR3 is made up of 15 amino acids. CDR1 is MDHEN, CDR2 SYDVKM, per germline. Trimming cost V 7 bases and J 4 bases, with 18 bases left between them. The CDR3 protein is CASTIGGWYADTQYF. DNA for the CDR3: TGTGCCAGCACCATTGGGGGGTGGTACGCAGATACGCAGTATTTT. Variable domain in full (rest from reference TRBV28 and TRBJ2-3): DVKVTQSSRYLVKRTGEKVFLECVQDMDHENMFWYRQDPGLGLRLIYFSYDVKMKEKGDIPEGYSVSREKKERFSLILESASTNQTSMYLCASTIGGWYADTQYFGPGTRLTVL.

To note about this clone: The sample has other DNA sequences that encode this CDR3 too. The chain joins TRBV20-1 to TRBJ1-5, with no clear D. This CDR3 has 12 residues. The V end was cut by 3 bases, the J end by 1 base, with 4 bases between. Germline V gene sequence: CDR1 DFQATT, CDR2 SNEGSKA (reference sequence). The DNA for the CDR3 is TGCAGTGCTAGTCGGAGCAATCAGCCCCAGCATTTT. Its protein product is CSASRSNQPQHF.

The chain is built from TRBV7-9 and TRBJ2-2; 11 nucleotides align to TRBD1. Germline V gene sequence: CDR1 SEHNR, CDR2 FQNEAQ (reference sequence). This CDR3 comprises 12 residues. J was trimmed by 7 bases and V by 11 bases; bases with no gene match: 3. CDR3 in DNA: TGTGCCGGACAGGGGGCAAACGGGGAGCTGTTTTTT. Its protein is CAGQGANGELFF.

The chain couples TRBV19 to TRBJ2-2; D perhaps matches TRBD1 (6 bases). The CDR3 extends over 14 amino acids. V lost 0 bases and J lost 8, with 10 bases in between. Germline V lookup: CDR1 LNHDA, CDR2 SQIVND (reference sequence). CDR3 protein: CASSIDYRVGELFF. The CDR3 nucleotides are TGTGCCAGTAGTATAGATTACAGGGTGGGGGAGCTGTTTTTT. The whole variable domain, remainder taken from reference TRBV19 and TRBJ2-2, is DGGITQSPKYLFRKEGQNVTLSCEQNLNHDAMYWYRQDPGQGLRLIYYSQIVNDFQKGDIAEGYSVSREKKESFPLTVTSAQKNPTAFYLCASSIDYRVGELFFGEGSRLTVL.

CDR3 sequence reads: CASSRGQGPPNEQFF. The CDR3 bases are TGTGCCAGTAGTAGGGGACAGGGACCCCCTAATGAGCAGTTCTTC. The chain employs TRBV19 and TRBJ2-1, with 9 bases lining up with TRBD1. Germline assignment: CDR1 LNHDA and CDR2 SQIVND (reference sequence). With 4 bases clipped from V and 7 bases from J, the junction kept 8 bases outside the gene matches. The CDR3 length is 15 residues.

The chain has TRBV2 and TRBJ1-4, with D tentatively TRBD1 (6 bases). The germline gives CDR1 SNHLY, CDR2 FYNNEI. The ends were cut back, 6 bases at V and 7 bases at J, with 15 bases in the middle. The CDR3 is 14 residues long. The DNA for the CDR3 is TGTGCCAGCAGCGGCAGGGGATGGGTTGAAAAACTGTTTTTT. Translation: CASSGRGWVEKLFF.

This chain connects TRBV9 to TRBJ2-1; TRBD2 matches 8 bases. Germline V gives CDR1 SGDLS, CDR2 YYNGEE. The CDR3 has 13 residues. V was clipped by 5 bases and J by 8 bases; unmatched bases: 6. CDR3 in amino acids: CASSGTSSHEQFF. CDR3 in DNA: TGTGCCAGCAGTGGGACTAGTAGCCATGAGCAGTTCTTC.